This TCR beta chain was sequenced in a study of beta chain features in type 1 diabetes. Purity above 95% was achieved in all sorted populations. Overall study results and limits: For Type 1 diabetes patients, all four CD4+ subsets carried TCRB CDR3s that were moderately but significantly shorter. Shorter templates might be favored by PCR, equally in patients and controls.

Germline values: CDR1 GTSNPN, CDR2 SVGIG (reference sequence). CDR3 length: 14 residues. V gave up 4 bases and J gave up 3 bases, with 13 bases separating them. What was sequenced were expressed TCRB transcripts, since all of the isolated RNA had been reverse transcribed. The repertoire was sequenced with immunoSEQ multiplex PCR; TCRdb's copy has only in-frame clones and lacks some. The sample contains tens of thousands of clones, 40% to 65% of which appear only once. About this clone itself: Its antigen is not known.

The sequence was obtained from a woman aged 40 to 50 with type 1 diabetes. The sequenced material came from Tregs from blood. This chain links TRBV30 with TRBJ2-1, with D perhaps matching TRBD2 (6 bases). CDR3 DNA: TGTGCCTGGAATCCCGGGACTTTCTACAATGAGCAGTTCTTC. Translating it yields CAWNPGTFYNEQFF.